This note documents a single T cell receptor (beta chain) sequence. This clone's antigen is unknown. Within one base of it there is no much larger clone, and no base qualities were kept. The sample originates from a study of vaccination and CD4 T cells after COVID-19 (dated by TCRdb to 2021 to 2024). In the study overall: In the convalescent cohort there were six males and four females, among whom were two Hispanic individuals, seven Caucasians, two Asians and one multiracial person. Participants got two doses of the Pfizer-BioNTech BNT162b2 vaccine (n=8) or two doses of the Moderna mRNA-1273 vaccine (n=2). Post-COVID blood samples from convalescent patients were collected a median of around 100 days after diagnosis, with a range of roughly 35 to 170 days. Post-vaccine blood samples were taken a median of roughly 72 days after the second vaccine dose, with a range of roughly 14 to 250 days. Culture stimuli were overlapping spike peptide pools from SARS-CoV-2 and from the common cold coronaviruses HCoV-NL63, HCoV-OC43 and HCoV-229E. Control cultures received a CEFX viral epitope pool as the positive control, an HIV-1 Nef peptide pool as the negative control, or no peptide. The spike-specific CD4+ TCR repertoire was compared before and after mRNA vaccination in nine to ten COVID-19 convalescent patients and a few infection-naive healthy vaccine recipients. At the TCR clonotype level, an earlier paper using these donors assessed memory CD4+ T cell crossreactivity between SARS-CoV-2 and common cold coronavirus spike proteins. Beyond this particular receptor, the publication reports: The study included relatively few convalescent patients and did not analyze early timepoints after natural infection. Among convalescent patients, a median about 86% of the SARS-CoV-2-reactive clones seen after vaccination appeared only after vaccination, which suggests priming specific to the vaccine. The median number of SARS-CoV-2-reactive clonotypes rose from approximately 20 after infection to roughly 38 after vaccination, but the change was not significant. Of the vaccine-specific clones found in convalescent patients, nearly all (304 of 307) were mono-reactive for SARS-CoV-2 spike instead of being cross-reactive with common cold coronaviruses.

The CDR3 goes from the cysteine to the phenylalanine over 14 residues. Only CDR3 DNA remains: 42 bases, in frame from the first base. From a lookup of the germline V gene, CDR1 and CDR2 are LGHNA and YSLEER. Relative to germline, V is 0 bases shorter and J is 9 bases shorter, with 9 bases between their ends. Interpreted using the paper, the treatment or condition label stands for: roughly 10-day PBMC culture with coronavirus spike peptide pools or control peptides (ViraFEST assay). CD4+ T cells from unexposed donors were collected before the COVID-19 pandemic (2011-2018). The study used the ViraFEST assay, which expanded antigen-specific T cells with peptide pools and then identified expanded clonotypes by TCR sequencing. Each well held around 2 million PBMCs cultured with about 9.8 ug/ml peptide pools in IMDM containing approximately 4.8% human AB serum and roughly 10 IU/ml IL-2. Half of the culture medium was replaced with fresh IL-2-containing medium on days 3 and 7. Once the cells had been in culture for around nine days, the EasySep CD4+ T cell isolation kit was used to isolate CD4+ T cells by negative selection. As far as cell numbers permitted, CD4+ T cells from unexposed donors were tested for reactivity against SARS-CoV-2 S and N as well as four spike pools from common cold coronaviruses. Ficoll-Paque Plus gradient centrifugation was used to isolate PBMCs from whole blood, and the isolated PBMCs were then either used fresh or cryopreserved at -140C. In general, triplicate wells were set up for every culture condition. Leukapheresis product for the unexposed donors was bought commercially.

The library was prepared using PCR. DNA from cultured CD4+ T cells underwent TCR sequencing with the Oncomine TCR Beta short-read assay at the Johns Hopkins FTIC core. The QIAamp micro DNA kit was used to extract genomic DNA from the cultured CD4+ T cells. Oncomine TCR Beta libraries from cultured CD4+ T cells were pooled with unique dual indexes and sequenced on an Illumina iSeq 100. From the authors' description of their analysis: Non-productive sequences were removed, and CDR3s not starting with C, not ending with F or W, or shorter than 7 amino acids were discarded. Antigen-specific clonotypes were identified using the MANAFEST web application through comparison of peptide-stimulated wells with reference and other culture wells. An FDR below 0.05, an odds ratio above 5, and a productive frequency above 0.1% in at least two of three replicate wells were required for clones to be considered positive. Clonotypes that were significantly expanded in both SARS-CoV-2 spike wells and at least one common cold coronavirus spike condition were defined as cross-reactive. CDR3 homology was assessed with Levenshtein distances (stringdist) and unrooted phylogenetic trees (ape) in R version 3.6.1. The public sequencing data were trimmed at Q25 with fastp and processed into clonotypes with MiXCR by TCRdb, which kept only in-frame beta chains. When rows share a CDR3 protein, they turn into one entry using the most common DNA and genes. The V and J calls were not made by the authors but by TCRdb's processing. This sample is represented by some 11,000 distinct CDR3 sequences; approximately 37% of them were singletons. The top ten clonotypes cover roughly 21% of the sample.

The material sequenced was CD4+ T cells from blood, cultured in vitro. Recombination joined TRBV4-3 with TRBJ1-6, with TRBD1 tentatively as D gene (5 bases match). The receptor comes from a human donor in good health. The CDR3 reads CASSQEKGRSPLHF. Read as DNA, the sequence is TGCGCCAGCAGCCAAGAGAAGGGGCGTTCACCCCTCCACTTT.